This T cell receptor beta chain was retrieved from a study of T-cell reconstitution after alpha-beta-depleted transplantation in children. Whole-study findings and limits: It was newly produced T cells that mostly accounted for T-cell counts and diversity one year after transplant.

This CDR3 is 14 amino acids long. The J segment lost 4 bases and the V segment lost 4 bases, leaving 2 bases of the junction unmatched. Germline lookup yields CDR1 SEHNR and CDR2 FQNEAQ (reference sequence). This clonotype was seen repeatedly, ten times or more. Its target is unknown. TCRbeta library preparation incorporated unique molecular identifiers. TCRdb called the PCR reads again in MiXCR, with one record for every CDR3 protein. In the table there are about 100,000 distinct CDR3 sequences, about 6.5% of which are singletons. This specimen consisted of PBMCs, mostly from graft donor cells, obtained 360 days after TCRalphabeta/CD19-depleted stem cell transplant. This TCR was recovered from a male patient between 2 and 10 years old who had a stem cell transplant for acute lymphoblastic leukemia, so the T cells may come from the graft donor. The V gene is TRBV7-9, the J gene TRBJ2-4; 9 nucleotides agree with TRBD1. The CDR3 nucleotides are TGTGCCAGCAGCTCCGGACAGGGGAAAAACATTCAGTACTTC. Its translation: CASSSGQGKNIQYF.